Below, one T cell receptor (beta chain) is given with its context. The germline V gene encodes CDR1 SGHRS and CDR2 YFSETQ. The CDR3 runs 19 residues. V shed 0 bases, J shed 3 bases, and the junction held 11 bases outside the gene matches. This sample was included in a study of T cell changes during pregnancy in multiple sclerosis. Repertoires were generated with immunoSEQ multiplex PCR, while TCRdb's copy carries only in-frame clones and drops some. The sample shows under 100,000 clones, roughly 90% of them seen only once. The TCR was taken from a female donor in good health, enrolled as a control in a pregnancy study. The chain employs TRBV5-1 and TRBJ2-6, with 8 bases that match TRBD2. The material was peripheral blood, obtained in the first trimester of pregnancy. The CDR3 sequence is CASSLERGGRRSGANVLTF. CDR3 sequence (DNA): TGCGCCAGCAGCTTGGAACGCGGGGGGCGAAGGAGTGGGGCCAACGTCCTGACTTTC.